This T cell receptor (beta chain) was retrieved from a study of identical twins. Points from the study as a whole: Among out-of-frame alpha sequences shared by twins, low generation probability occurred in excess. With beta out-of-frame sequences, excess sharing by twins was weaker. It was cross-sectional statistical analysis, not following the same donors, that the conclusions relied on.

Unique molecular identifiers were present on cDNA, and template switching added a universal primer site. TCRdb processed the 5' RACE reads anew with MiXCR; each CDR3 protein has one entry. The table lists 750,000 to 950,000 distinct CDR3 sequences, roughly an eighth of them singletons. Germline CDR1 MDHEN, CDR2 SYDVKM. The CDR3 is 15 amino acids. The V segment lost 8 bases and the J segment 4 bases; nucleotides outside the gene matches: 4. This clonotype was recorded many times. Antigen: not known. These data were also filed under a second study, of yellow fever vaccine responses in identical twins.

The sequenced sample consisted of PBMCs. This chain uses TRBV28 with TRBJ2-3; TRBD2 aligns across 15 bases. The receptor's source is a woman between 18 and 29 years old in good health. DNA for the CDR3: TGTGCCAGCGGAGGACTAGCGGGAGGGCCAGATACGCAGTATTTT. It codes for CASGGLAGGPDTQYF.